The entry below gives a single TCR beta chain sequence along with its context. TCRdb's table, derived via immunoSEQ multiplex PCR, lists solely in-frame clones and lacks some. The profile shows approximately 15,000 clones, around 70% of them singletons. The data stem from a study of somatic mutations in cytotoxic T cells in rheumatoid arthritis. The germline gives CDR1 SNHLY, CDR2 FYNNEI. This CDR3 is built from 19 residues. With 2 bases clipped from V and 6 bases from J, the junction kept 16 bases outside the gene matches. The sequencing input was CD8+ T cells sorted from blood. The source is an adult with rheumatoid arthritis. The rearrangement joins TRBV2 to TRBJ2-2; 9 bases map to TRBD1. The CDR3 DNA reads TGTGCCAGCAGTGAAATTCCCCGGGACAGGGCTACCGTCGCCGGGGAGCTGTTTTTT. Amino acids: CASSEIPRDRATVAGELFF.